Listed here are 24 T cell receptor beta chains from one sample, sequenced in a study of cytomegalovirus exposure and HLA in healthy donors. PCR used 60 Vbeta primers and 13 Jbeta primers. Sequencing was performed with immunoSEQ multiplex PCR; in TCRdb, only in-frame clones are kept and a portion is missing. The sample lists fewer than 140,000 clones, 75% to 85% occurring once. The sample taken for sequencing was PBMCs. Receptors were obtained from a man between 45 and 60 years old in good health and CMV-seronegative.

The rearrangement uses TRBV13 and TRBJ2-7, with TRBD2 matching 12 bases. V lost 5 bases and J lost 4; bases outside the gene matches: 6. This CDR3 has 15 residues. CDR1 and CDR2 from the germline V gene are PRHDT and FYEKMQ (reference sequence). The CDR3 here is CASSGRLAGAYEQYF. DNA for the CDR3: TGTGCCAGCAGCGGAAGACTAGCGGGGGCATACGAGCAGTACTTC. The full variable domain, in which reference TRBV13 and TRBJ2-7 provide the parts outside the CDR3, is AAGVIQSPRHLIKEKRETATLKCYPIPRHDTVYWYQQGPGQDPQFLISFYEKMQSDKGSIPDRFSAQQFSDYHSELNMSSLELGDSALYFCASSGRLAGAYEQYFGPGTRLTVT.

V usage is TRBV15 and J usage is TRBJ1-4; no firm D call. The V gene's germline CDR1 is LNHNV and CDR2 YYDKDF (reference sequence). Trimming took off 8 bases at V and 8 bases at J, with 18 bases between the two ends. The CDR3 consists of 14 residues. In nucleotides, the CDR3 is TGTGCCACCGAGAAGCGGGCGTCTGAGGAAAAACTGTTTTTT. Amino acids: CATEKRASEEKLFF.

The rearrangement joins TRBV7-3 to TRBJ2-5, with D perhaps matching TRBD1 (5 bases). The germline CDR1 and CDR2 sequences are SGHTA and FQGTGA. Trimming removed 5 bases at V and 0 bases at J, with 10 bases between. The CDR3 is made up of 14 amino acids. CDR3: CASSPSGYQETQYF. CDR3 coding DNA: TGTGCCAGCAGCCCCTCAGGGTACCAAGAGACCCAGTACTTC. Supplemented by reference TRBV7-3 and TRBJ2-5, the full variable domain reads GAGVSQTPSNKVTEKGKYVELRCDPISGHTALYWYRQSLGQGPEFLIYFQGTGAADDSGLPNDRFFAVRPEGSVSTLKIQRTERGDSAVYLCASSPSGYQETQYFGPGTRLLVL.

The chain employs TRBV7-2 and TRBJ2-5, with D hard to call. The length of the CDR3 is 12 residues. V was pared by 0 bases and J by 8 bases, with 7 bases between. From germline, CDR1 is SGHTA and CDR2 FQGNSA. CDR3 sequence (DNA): TGTGCCAGCAGCTTAGCGCCGGTAACCCAGTACTTC. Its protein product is CASSLAPVTQYF.

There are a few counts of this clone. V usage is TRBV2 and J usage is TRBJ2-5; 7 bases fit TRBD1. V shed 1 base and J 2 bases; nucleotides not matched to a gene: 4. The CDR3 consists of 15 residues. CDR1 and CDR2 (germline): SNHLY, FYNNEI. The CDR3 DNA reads TGTGCCAGCAGTGAAGGGACAGGCGTTCAAGAGACCCAGTACTTC. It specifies CASSEGTGVQETQYF. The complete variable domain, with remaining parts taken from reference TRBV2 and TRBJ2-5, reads EPEVTQTPSHQVTQMGQEVILRCVPISNHLYFYWYRQILGQKVEFLVSFYNNEISEKSEIFDDQFSVERPDGSNFTLKIRSTKLEDSAMYFCASSEGTGVQETQYFGPGTRLLVL.

The CDR3 region has the DNA TGTGCCAGTAATGCAGTTACCGGGGAGCTGTTTTTT. Translation: CASNAVTGELFF. The V call is TRBV19, the J call TRBJ2-2; D gene uncertain. This CDR3 region has 12 residues. Germline CDR1 and CDR2: LNHDA and SQIVND (reference sequence). V gave up 7 bases and J gave up 5 bases, with 8 bases separating them.

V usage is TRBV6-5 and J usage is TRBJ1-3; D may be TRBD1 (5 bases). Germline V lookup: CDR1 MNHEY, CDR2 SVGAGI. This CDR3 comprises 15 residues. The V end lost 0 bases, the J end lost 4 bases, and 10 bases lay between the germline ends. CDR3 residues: CASSYSDTVGNTIYF. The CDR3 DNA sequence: TGTGCCAGCAGTTACTCGGACACGGTGGGAAACACCATATATTTT.

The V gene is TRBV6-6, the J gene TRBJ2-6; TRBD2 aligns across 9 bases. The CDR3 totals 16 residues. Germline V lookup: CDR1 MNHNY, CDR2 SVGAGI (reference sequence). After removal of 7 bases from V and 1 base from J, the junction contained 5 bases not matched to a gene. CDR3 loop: CASTSGGNSGANVLTF. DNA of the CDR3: TGTGCCAGCACAAGCGGGGGGAATTCTGGGGCCAACGTCCTGACTTTC.

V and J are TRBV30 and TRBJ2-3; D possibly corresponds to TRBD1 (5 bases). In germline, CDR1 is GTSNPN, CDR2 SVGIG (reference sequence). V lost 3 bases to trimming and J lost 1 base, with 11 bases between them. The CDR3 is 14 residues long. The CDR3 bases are TGTGCCTGGAGGGTCCAGGGCGGCACAGATACGCAGTATTTT. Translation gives CAWRVQGGTDTQYF.

Here the CDR3 reads CASSLEQGAGTEAFF. The CDR3, as DNA: TGTGCCAGCTCACTCGAACAGGGGGCCGGGACTGAAGCTTTCTTT. The rearrangement uses TRBV18 and TRBJ1-1, with 9 bases that match TRBD1. The CDR3 runs to 15 residues. V trimming: 4 bases; J trimming: 5 bases; junction bases outside the gene matches: 8. Germline V lookup: CDR1 KGHSH, CDR2 LQKENI.

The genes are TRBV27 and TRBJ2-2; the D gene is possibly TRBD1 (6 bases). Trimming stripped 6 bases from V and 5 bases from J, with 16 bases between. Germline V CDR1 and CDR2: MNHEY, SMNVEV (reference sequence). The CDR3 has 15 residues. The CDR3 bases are TGTGCCAGCAGCCCCGACAGGCCCACTACCGGGGAGCTGTTTTTT. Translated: CASSPDRPTTGELFF.

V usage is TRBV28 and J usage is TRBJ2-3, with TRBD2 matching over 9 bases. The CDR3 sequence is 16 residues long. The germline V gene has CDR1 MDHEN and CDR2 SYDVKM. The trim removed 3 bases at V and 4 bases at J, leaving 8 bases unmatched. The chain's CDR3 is CASSFPGLAGSDTQYF. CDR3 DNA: TGTGCCAGCAGTTTTCCGGGGCTAGCGGGATCAGATACGCAGTATTTT.

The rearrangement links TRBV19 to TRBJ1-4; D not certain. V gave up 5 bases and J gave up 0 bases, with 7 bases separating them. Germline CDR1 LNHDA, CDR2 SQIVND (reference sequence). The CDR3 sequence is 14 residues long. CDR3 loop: CASSLQTTNEKLFF. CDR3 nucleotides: TGTGCCAGTAGTCTTCAGACAACTAATGAAAAACTGTTTTTT.

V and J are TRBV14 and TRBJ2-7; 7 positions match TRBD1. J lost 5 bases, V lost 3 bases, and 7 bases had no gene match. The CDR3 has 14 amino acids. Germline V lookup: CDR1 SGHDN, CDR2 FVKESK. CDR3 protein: CASSHRQGTNEQYF. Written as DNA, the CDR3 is TGTGCCAGCAGCCATAGACAGGGAACCAACGAGCAGTACTTC.

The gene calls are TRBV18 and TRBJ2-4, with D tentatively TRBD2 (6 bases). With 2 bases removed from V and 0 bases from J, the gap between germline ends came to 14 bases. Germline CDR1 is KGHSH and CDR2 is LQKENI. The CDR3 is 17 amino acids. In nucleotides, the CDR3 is TGTGCCAGCTCACCAAGGCATAGCGGTCCAGCCAAAAACATTCAGTACTTC. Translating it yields CASSPRHSGPAKNIQYF.

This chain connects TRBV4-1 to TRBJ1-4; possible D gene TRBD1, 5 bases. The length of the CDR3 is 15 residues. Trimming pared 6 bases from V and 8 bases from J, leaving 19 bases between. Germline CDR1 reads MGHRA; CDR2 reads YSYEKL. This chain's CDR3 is CASSQTQGRGEKLFF. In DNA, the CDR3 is TGCGCCAGCAGTCAAACGCAGGGCCGTGGGGAAAAACTGTTTTTT.

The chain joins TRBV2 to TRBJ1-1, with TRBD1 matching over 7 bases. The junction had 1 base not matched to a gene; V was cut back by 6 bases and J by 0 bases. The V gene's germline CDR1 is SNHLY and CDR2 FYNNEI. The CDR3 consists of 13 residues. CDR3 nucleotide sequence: TGTGCCAGCAGCGGACAGGTGAACACTGAAGCTTTCTTT. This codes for CASSGQVNTEAFF.

The CDR3 DNA reads as TGTGCCAGCAGCAGAACTAGCGGGGGGACTTTAGATACGCAGTATTTT. Amino acids: CASSRTSGGTLDTQYF. This sequence joins TRBV7-3 and TRBJ2-3; 12 bases are shared with TRBD2. This CDR3 contains 16 residues. The germline CDR1 and CDR2 sequences are SGHTA and FQGTGA. Unmatched junction bases numbered 8, after V lost 5 bases and J lost 5 bases.

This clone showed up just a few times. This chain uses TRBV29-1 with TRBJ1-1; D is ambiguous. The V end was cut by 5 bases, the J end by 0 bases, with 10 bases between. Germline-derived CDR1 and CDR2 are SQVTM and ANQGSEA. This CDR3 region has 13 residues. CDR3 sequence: CSVSRDLNTEAFF. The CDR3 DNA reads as TGCAGCGTTTCCCGGGATCTGAACACTGAAGCTTTCTTT.

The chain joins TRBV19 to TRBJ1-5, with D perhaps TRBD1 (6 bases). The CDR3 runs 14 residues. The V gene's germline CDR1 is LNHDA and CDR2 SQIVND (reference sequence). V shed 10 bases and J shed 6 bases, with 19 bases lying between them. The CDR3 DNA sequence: TGTGCCACCAGGCACCCAGGGGAGGGTCAGCCCCAGCATTTT. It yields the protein CATRHPGEGQPQHF.

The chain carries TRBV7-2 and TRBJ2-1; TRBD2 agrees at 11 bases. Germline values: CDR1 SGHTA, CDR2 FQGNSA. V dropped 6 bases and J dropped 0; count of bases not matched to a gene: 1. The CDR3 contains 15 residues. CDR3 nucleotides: TGTGCCAGCAGTAGCGGGGGGGCCTCCTACAATGAGCAGTTCTTC. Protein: CASSSGGASYNEQFF.

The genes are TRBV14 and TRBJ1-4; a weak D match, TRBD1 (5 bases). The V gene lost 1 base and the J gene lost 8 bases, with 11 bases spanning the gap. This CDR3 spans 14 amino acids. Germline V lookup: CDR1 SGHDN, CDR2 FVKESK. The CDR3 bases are TGTGCCAGCAGCCAAGGGACACCCAGGGAAAAACTGTTTTTT. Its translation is CASSQGTPREKLFF.

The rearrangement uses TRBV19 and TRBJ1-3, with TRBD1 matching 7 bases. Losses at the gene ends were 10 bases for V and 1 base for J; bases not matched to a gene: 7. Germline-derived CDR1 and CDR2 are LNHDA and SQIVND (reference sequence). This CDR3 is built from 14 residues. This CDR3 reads CATRQGSSGNTIYF. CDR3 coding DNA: TGTGCCACCAGACAGGGCTCATCTGGAAACACCATATATTTT.

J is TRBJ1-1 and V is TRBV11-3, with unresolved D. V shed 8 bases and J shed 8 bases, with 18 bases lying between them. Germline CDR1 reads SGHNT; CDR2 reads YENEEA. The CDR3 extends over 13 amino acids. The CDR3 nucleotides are TGTGCCAGCGGCATCTCCCGGACGGGGGAAGCTTTCTTT. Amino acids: CASGISRTGEAFF.